The clone carrying this T cell receptor beta chain has ten or more counts. As yet, its antigen is unknown. These data are taken from a study of blood T cells in healthy people across ages. Study outcomes and limitations: Diversity of TCR beta per million T cells declined in a roughly linear way with age.

Next came a second PCR, run for about 7 to 12 cycles, which used a sample-barcoded 5' primer along with a J-beta primer mix. TCRdb passed the 5' RACE reads through MiXCR, listing each CDR3 protein once. This repertoire shows about 570,000 distinct CDR3 sequences, roughly 29% found once; its top ten account for 15% to 20%. The sample consisted of blood. The sequence came from a woman in her seventies in good health.

CDR3 sequence (DNA): TGCGCCAGCAGTCTCCCGGGGACTGATGAGCAGTTCTTC. This encodes CASSLPGTDEQFF. This chain uses TRBV5-1 with TRBJ2-1, with a possible D match to TRBD2 (6 bases). Germline CDR1 SGHRS, CDR2 YFSETQ. V was pared by 5 bases and J by 8 bases, with 14 bases between. The CDR3 is 13 residues long.